Sequencing of this T cell receptor beta chain was carried out in a study of OX40 agonist ivuxolimab in advanced cancers. In the study overall: Each patient was given ivuxolimab into a vein every 2 weeks, at 0.01 to 10 mg/kg. A mean age of about 56 years, range about 20 to 85, was recorded, and roughly 80% were male. Study-wide points: Expanded peripheral T cells had an undetermined antigen specificity. Some nonresponders likewise displayed low normalized T-cell clonal expansion.

With respect to this clone: The antigen remains unidentified.

Sequencing was performed with immunoSEQ multiplex PCR; in TCRdb, only in-frame clones are kept and a portion is missing. Of fewer than 70,000 clones listed, around three quarters are singletons. The CDR3 covers 14 residues. Germline V CDR1 and CDR2: SGHAT, FQNNGV. The J segment lost 9 bases and the V segment lost 7 bases, leaving 12 bases of the junction unmatched. The chain couples TRBV11-2 to TRBJ2-1, with TRBD1 identical over 7 bases. Here the sequenced sample was CD4+ or CD8+ T cells sorted from blood, taken in a trial of the OX40 agonist ivuxolimab. This receptor was taken from an adult with an advanced solid tumor such as melanoma, head and neck, liver or kidney cancer. Here the CDR3 reads CASTGGPGGGEQFF. The CDR3 DNA sequence: TGTGCCAGCACCGGTGGCCCAGGGGGTGGTGAGCAGTTCTTC.